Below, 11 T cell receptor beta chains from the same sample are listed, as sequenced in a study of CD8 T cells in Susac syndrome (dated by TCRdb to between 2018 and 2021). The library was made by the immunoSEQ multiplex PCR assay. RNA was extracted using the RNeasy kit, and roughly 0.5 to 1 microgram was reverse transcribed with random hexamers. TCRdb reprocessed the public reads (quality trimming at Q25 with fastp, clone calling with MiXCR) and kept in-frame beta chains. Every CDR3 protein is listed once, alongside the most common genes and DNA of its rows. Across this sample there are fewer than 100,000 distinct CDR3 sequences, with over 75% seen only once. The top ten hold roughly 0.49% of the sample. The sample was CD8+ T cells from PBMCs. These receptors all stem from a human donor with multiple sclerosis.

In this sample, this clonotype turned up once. The CDR3 here is CASSQYKDPDRAKNIQYF. The CDR3 nucleotides read TGTGCCAGCAGCCAATACAAAGACCCCGATCGAGCCAAAAACATTCAGTACTTC. J is TRBJ2-4 and V is TRBV5-4; no definite D call. CDR3 size: 18 residues. V was clipped by 4 bases and J by 0 bases, with 20 bases between them. CDR1 is SGHNT and CDR2 is YYREEE in the germline V gene (reference sequence).

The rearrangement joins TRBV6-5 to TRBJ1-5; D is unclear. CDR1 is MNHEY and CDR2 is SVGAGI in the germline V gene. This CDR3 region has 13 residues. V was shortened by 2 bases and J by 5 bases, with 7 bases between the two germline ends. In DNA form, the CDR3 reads TGTGCCAGCAGTTACGGGCCGGATCAGCCCCAGCATTTT. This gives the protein CASSYGPDQPQHF.

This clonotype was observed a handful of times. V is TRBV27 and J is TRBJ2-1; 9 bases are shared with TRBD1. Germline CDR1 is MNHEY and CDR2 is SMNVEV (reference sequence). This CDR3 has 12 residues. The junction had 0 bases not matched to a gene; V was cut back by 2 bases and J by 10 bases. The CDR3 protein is CASSLGTGEQFF. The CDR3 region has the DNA TGTGCCAGCAGTTTAGGGACAGGGGAGCAGTTCTTC.

CDR3 sequence reads: CASSASGASYEQYF. CDR3 DNA: TGTGCCAGTAGTGCTAGCGGGGCTTCCTACGAGCAGTACTTC. The J gene is TRBJ2-7, the V gene TRBV19, with 9 bases identical to TRBD2. V was pared by 5 bases and J by 1 base, with 3 bases of the junction left unmatched. The CDR3 has 14 residues. CDR1 and CDR2 (germline): LNHDA, SQIVND (reference sequence).

The CDR3 region has the DNA TGTGCCAGCAGTCAGGACAGGGGGCGCAAAAACATTCAGTACTTC. Encoded protein: CASSQDRGRKNIQYF. The rearrangement joins TRBV12-3 or TRBV12-4 to TRBJ2-4; TRBD1 matches at 11 bases. This CDR3 spans 15 amino acids. V gave up 5 bases and J gave up 3 bases; unmatched junction bases: 3.

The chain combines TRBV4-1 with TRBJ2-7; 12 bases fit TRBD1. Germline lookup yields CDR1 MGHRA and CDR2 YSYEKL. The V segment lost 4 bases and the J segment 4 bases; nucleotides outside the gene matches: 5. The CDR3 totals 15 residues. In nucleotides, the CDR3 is TGCGCCAGCAGCCTGCCGGGACAGGGGGCTTACGAGCAGTACTTC. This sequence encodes CASSLPGQGAYEQYF.

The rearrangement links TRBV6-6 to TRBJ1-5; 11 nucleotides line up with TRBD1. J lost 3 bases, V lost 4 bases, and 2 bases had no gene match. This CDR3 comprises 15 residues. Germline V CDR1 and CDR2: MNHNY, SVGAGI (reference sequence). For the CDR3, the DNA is TGTGCCAGCAGTTGGGGACAGGGGGTCAATCAGCCCCAGCATTTT. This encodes CASSWGQGVNQPQHF.

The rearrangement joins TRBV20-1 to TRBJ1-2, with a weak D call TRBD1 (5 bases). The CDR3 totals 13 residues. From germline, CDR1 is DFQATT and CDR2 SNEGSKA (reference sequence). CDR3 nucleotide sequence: TGCAGCGCGGAAGGGGCATTCGGCTATGGCTACACCTTC. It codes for CSAEGAFGYGYTF.

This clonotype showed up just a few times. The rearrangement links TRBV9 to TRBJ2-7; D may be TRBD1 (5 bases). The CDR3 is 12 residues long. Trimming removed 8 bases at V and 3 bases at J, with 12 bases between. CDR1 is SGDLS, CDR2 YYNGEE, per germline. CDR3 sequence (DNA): TGTGCCAGTAGTGGAGACAGCTACGAGCAGTACTTC. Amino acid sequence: CASSGDSYEQYF.

The CDR3 here is CSARDHQVSGRGYNEQFF. Written as DNA, the CDR3 is TGCAGTGCTAGAGATCATCAGGTTAGCGGGAGGGGGTACAATGAGCAGTTCTTC. This chain links TRBV20-1 with TRBJ2-1, with TRBD2 identical over 11 bases. This CDR3 is 18 amino acids long. From germline, CDR1 is DFQATT and CDR2 SNEGSKA (reference sequence). With V trimmed by 0 bases and J by 4 bases, 11 bases remained unmatched.

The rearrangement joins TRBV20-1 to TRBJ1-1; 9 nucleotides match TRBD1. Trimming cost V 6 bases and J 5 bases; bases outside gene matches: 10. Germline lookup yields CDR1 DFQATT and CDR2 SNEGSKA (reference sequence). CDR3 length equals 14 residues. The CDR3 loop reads CSAPGQGPTTEAFF. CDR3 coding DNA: TGCAGTGCACCAGGACAGGGGCCGACTACTGAAGCTTTCTTT.